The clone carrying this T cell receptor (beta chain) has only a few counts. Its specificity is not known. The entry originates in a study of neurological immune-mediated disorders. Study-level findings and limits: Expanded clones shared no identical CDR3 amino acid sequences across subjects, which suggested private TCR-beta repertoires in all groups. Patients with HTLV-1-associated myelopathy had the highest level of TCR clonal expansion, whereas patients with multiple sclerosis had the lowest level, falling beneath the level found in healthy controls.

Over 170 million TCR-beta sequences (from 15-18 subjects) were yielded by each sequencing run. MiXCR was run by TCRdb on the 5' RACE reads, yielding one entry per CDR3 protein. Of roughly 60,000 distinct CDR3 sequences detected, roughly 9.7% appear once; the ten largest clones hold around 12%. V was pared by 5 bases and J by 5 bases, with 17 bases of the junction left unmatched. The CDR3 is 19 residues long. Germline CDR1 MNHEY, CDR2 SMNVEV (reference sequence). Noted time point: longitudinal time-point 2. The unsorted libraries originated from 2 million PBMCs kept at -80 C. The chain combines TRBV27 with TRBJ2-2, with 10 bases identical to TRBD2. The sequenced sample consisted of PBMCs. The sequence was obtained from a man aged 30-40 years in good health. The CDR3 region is CASSPLRIDASGRTGELFF. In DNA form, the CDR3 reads TGTGCCAGCAGTCCACTGAGGATAGATGCTAGCGGGAGAACCGGGGAGCTGTTTTTT.